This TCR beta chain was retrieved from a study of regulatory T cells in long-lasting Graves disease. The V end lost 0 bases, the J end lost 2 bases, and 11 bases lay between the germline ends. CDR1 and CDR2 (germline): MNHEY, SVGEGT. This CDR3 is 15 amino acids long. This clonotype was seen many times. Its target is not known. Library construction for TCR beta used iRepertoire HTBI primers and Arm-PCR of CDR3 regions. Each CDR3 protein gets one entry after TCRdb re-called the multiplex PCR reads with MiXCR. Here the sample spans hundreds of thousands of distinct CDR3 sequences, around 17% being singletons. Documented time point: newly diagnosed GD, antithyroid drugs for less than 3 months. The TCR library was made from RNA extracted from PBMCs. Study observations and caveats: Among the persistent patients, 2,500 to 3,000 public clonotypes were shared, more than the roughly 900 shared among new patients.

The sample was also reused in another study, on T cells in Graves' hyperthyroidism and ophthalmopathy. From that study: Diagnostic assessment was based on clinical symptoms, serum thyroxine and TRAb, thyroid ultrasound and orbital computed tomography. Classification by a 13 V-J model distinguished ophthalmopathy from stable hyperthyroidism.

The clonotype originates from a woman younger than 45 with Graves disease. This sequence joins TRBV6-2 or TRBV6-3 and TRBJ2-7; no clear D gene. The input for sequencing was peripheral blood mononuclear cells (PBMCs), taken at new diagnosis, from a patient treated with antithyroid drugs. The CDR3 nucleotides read TGTGCCAGCAGTTACTCGGGCAGGTCTGCCTACGAGCAGTACTTC. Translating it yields CASSYSGRSAYEQYF.